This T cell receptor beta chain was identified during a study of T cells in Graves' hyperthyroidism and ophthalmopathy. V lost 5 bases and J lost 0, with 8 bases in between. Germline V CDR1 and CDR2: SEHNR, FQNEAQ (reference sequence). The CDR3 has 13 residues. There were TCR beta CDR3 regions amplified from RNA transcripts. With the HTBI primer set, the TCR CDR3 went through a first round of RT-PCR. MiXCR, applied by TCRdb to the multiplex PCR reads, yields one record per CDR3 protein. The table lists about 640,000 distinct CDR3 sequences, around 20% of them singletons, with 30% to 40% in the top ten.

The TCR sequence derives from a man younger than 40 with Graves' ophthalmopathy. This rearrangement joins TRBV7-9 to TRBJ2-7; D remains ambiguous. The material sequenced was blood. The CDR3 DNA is TGTGCCAGCAGCGCCCGAACCTCCTACGAGCAGTACTTC. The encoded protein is CASSARTSYEQYF. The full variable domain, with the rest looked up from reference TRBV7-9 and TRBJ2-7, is DTGVSQNPRHKITKRGQNVTFRCDPISEHNRLYWYRQTLGQGPEFLTYFQNEAQLEKSRLLSDRFSAERPKGSFSTLEIQRTEQGDSAMYLCASSARTSYEQYFGPGTRLTVT.